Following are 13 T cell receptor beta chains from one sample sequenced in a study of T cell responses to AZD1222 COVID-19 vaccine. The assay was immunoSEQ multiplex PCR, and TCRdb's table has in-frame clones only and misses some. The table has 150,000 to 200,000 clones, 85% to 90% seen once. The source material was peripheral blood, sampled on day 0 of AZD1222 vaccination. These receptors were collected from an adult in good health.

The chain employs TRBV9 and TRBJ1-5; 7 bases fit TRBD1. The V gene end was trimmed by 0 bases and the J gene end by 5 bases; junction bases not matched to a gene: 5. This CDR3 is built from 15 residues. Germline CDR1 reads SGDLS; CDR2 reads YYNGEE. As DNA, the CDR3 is TGTGCCAGCAGCGTAGGCCAGGGGGTCGATCAGCCCCAGCATTTT. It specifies CASSVGQGVDQPQHF.

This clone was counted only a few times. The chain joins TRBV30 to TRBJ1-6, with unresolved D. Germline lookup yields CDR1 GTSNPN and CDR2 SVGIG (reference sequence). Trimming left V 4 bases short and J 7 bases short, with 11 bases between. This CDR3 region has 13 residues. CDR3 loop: CAWTPGYNSPLHF. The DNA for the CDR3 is TGTGCCTGGACTCCGGGTTACAATTCACCCCTCCACTTT.

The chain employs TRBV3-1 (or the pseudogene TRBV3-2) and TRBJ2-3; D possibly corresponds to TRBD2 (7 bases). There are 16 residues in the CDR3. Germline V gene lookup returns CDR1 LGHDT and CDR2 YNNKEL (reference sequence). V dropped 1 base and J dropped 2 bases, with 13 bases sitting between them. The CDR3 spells CASSQAPRGLTDTQYF. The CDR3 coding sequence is TGTGCCAGCAGCCAAGCCCCGCGGGGGCTCACAGATACGCAGTATTTT.

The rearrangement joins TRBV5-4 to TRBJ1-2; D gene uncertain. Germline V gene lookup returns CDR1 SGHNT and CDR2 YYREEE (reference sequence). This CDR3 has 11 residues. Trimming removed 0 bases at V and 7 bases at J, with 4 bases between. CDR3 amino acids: CASSLEAGYTF. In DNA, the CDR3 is TGTGCCAGCAGCTTGGAAGCTGGCTACACCTTC. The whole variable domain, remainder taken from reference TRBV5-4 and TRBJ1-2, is ETGVTQSPTHLIKTRGQQVTLRCSSQSGHNTVSWYQQALGQGPQFIFQYYREEENGRGNFPPRFSGLQFPNYSSELNVNALELDDSALYLCASSLEAGYTFGSGTRLTVV.

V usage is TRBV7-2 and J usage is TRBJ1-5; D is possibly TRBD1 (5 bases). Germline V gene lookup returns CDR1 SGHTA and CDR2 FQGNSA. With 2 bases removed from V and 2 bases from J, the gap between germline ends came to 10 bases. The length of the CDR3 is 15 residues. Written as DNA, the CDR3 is TGTGCCAGCAGCTTAACGACGACAGGCAATCAGCCCCAGCATTTT. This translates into CASSLTTTGNQPQHF.

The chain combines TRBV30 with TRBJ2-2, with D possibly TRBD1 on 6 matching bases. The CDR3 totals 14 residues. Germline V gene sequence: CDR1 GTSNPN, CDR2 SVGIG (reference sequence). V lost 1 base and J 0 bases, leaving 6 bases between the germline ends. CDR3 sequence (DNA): TGTGCCTGGAGTGGGACAGCGAACACCGGGGAGCTGTTTTTT. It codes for CAWSGTANTGELFF.

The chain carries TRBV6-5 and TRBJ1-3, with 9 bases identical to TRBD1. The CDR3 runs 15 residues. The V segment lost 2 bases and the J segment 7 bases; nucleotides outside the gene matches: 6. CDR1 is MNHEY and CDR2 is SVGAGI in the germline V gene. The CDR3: CASSYRTGEGNTIYF. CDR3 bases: TGTGCCAGCAGTTACCGGACAGGGGAAGGGAACACCATATATTTT.

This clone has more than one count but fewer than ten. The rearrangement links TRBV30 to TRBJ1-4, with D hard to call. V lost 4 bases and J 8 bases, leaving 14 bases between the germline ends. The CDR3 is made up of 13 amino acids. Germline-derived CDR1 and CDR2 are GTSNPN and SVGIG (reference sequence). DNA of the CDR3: TGTGCCTGGACCGGCAGGTTCAGGGAAAAACTGTTTTTT. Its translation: CAWTGRFREKLFF.

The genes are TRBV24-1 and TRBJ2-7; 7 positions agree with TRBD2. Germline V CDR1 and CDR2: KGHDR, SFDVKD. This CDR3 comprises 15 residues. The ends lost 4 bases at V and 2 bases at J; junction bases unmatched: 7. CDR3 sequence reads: CATSDPNGGTYEQYF. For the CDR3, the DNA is TGTGCCACCAGTGACCCAAACGGGGGGACCTACGAGCAGTACTTC.

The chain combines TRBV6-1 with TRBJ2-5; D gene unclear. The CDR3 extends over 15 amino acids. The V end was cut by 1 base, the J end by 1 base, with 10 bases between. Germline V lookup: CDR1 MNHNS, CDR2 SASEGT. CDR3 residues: CASSEVVGSQETQYF. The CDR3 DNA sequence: TGTGCCAGCAGTGAAGTCGTCGGCTCCCAAGAGACCCAGTACTTC.

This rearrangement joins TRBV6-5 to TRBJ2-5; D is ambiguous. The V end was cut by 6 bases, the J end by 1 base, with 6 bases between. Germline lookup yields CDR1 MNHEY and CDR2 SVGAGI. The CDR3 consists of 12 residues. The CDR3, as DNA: TGTGCCAGCAGCTCTCCCCAAGAGACCCAGTACTTC. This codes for CASSSPQETQYF.

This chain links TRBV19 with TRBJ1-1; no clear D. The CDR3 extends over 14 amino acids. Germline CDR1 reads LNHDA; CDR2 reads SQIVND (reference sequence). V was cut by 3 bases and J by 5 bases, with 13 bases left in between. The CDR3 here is CASSISRLGTEAFF. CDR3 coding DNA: TGTGCCAGTAGTATTTCGAGGTTGGGAACTGAAGCTTTCTTT.

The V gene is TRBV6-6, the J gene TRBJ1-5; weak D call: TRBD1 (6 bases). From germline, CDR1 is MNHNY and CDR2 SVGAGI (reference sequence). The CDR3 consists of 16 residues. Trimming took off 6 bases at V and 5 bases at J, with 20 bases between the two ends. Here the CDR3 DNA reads TGTGCCAGCAGCCCTCAGCGGGGGGCGTATGATCAGCCCCAGCATTTT. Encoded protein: CASSPQRGAYDQPQHF.